These T cell receptor beta chains were read from a single sample in a study of blood T cell repertoires in COVID-19. Clones were sequenced by immunoSEQ multiplex PCR, and TCRdb holds only the in-frame ones, with some missing. The repertoire holds around 97,000 clones, with 89% as singletons. The sequenced material came from peripheral blood. These TCRs come from a woman aged 55-75 years with acute or convalescent COVID-19. The CDR3 runs from the conserved cysteine through the conserved F or W. D genes are given only for firm matches. Size values are once, few and many counts, or a class for expanded clones, and some rows have none.

TRBV28,NA,TRBJ1-5,NA,15,CASSLLVTGNQPQHF,TGTGCCAGCAGTTTATTGGTAACAGGTAATCAGCCCCAGCATTTT
TRBV2,NA,TRBJ1-2,NA,13,CASKGDIRFVLTF,TGTGCCAGCAAGGGGGACATTCGTTTTGTTCTCACCTTC
TRBV2,TRBD1,TRBJ2-3,NA,14,CASSEDRATDTQYF,TGTGCCAGCAGTGAGGACAGGGCCACAGATACGCAGTATTTT
TRBV11-2,TRBD1,TRBJ1-2,NA,15,CASRPLRTGKDGYTF,TGTGCCAGCAGACCACTAAGGACAGGGAAGGATGGCTACACCTTC
TRBV14,TRBD2,TRBJ2-3,NA,17,CASSPSGLAGGLDTQYF,TGTGCCAGCAGCCCATCGGGACTAGCGGGAGGGTTAGATACGCAGTATTTT
TRBV11-2,NA,TRBJ2-7,NA,15,CASSLGQGYTYEQYF,TGTGCCAGCAGCTTAGGGCAGGGTTACACCTACGAGCAGTACTTC
TRBV12-3/TRBV12-4,NA,TRBJ2-2,NA,13,CASSRDFTGELFF,TGTGCCAGCAGTAGGGACTTCACCGGGGAGCTGTTTTTT
TRBV7-6,TRBD2,TRBJ2-1,NA,15,CASSKSGSGYNEQFF,TGTGCCAGCAGCAAAAGCGGGAGCGGTTACAATGAGCAGTTCTTC
TRBV9,NA,TRBJ1-5,NA,13,CASSVAPNQPQHF,TGTGCCAGCAGCGTAGCCCCGAATCAGCCCCAGCATTTT
TRBV19,NA,TRBJ1-1,NA,12,CASRPTLTEAFF,TGTGCCAGTAGACCTACCCTCACTGAAGCTTTCTTT
TRBV5-1,TRBD2,TRBJ2-1,NA,17,CASGRTSGSVLYNEQFF,TGCGCCAGCGGTCGGACTAGCGGATCCGTTCTCTACAATGAGCAGTTCTTC
TRBV9,NA,TRBJ2-1,NA,16,CASSVSQVAGYNEQFF,TGTGCCAGCAGCGTCTCACAAGTTGCGGGGTATAATGAGCAGTTCTTC
TRBV7-9,NA,TRBJ1-2,NA,14,CASSLMGGTYGYTF,TGTGCCAGCAGCTTAATGGGAGGAACCTATGGCTACACCTTC
TRBV1,NA,TRBJ2-3,NA,22,CTSSQEDGAGGKGDRGTDTQYF,TGCACCAGCAGCCAAGAAGATGGAGCGGGAGGAAAGGGGGACCGCGGCACAGATACGCAGTATTTT
TRBV10-2,NA,TRBJ1-2,NA,15,CASTVTVTGSYGYTF,TGCGCCAGCACCGTAACAGTTACAGGGAGCTATGGCTACACCTTC
TRBV19,NA,TRBJ2-6,NA,19,CASSMPRGGTLSGANVLTF,TGTGCCAGTAGTATGCCGCGTGGGGGGACCCTCTCTGGGGCCAACGTCCTGACTTTC
TRBV28,TRBD1,TRBJ1-1,NA,17,CASSWDRPLKMNTEAFF,TGTGCCAGCTCATGGGACAGGCCTTTGAAGATGAACACTGAAGCTTTCTTT
TRBV7-8,NA,TRBJ2-7,once,13,CASSRTGSYEQYF,TGTGCCAGCAGCCGAACAGGCTCCTACGAGCAGTACTTC
TRBV15,TRBD2,TRBJ2-5,NA,14,CATSRELAGETQYF,TGTGCCACCAGCAGAGAACTAGCGGGGGAGACCCAGTACTTC
TRBV3-1/TRBV3-2,NA,TRBJ2-5,NA,15,CASSQWHRDQETQYF,TGTGCCAGCAGCCAGTGGCACAGGGATCAAGAGACCCAGTACTTC
TRBV24-1,TRBD1,TRBJ2-2,NA,16,CATRGQNRGQTGELFF,TGTGCCACCAGGGGACAGAACAGGGGGCAAACCGGGGAGCTGTTTTTT
TRBV3-1/TRBV3-2,NA,TRBJ2-1,NA,20,CASSQGGYRGRLAPNNEQFF,TGTGCCAGCAGCCAAGGTGGTTATCGAGGCCGCTTAGCGCCGAACAATGAGCAGTTCTTC
TRBV28,TRBD1,TRBJ1-2,NA,13,CASSPGQVYGYTF,TGTGCCAGCAGCCCCGGACAGGTATATGGCTACACCTTC
TRBV19,TRBD1,TRBJ1-1,NA,15,CASIQGQGRLTEAFF,TGTGCCAGTATACAGGGACAGGGACGACTCACTGAAGCTTTCTTT
TRBV7-3,TRBD2,TRBJ2-1,NA,16,CASSGTGGRALNEQFF,TGTGCCAGCAGCGGTACTGGCGGGAGGGCGTTGAATGAGCAGTTCTTC
TRBV29-1,NA,TRBJ2-7,once,13,CSVSNPTGYEQYF,TGCAGCGTTTCTAACCCTACAGGGTACGAGCAGTACTTC
TRBV9,TRBD2,TRBJ2-3,NA,18,CASSVGLAGLASTDTQYF,TGTGCCAGCAGCGTAGGGCTAGCGGGACTCGCTAGCACAGATACGCAGTATTTT